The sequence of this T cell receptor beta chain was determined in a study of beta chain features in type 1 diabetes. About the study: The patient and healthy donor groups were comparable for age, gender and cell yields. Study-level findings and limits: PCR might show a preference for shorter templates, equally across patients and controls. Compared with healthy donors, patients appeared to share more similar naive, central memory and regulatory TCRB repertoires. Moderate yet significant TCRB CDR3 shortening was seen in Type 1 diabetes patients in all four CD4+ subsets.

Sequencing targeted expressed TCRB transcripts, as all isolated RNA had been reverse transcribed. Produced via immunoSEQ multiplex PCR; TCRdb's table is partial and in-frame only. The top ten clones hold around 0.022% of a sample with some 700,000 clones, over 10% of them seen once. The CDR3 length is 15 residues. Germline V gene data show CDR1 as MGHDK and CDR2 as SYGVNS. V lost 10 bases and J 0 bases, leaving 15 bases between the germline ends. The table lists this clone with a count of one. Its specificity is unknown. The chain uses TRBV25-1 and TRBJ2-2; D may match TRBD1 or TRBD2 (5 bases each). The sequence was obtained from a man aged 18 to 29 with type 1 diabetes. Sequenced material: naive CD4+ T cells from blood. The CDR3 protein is CATRRGPANTGELFF. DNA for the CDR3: TGTGCCACCCGCCGGGGCCCTGCGAACACCGGGGAGCTGTTTTTT.